This T cell receptor beta chain was documented in a study of cytomegalovirus exposure and HLA in healthy donors. Overall study findings and caveats: Earlier results showed most TCR beta V segments being productive about 90% or about 30% of the time. TCR beta V- and J-gene trimming, according to a later analysis, was linked to a missense DCLRE1C variant. In a later analysis, several top co-occurrence clusters appeared linked to parvovirus B19, influenza, CMV and Epstein-Barr virus.

PCR was performed using 60 Vbeta and 13 Jbeta primers. Method: immunoSEQ multiplex PCR; TCRdb's copy keeps in-frame clones and lacks some. The table includes approximately 170,000 clones, 77% detected once. This clone was seen only a few times. Its specificity is not known. Germline V gives CDR1 KGHSH, CDR2 LQKENI. This CDR3 is 15 amino acids long. The germline V and J ends were trimmed by 3 bases and 2 bases, with 14 bases remaining between them. This receptor was taken from a woman in her thirties or forties in good health and CMV-seropositive. Sequencing used PBMCs. The chain carries TRBV18 and TRBJ2-7; maybe TRBD1 (6 bases). The DNA for the CDR3 is TGTGCCAGCTCACCCGCGACAGGAAATCCCTACGAGCAGTACTTC. Translation: CASSPATGNPYEQYF.